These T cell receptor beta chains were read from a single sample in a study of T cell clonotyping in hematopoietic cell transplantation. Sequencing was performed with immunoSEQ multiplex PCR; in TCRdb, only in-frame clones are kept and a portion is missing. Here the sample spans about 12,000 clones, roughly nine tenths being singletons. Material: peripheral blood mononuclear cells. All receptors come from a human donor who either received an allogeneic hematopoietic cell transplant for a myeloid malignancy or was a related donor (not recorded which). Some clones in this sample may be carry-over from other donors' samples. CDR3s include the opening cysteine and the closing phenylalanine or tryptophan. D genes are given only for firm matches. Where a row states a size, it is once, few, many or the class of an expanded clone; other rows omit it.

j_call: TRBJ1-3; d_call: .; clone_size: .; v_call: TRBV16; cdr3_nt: TGTGCCAGCAGCCAATCACAGGGAGCTGGAAACACCATATATTTT; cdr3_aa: CASSQSQGAGNTIYF
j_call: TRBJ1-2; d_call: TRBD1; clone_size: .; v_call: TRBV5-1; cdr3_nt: TGCGCCAGCAAAGGGGGCGTGAACTATGGCTACACCTTC; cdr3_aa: CASKGGVNYGYTF
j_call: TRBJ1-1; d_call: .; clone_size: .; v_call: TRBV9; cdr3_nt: TGTGCCAGCAGCGAACCGACAGGGAACACTGAAGCTTTCTTT; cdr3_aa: CASSEPTGNTEAFF
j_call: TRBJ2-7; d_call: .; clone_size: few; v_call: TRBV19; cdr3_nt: TGTGCCAGTAGCCAGACGGGACGTGCCTACGAGCAGTACTTC; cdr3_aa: CASSQTGRAYEQYF
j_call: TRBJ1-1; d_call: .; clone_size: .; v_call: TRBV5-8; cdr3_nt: TGTGCCAGCAGCTTGAAAGGGGTCACTGAAGCTTTCTTT; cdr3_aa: CASSLKGVTEAFF
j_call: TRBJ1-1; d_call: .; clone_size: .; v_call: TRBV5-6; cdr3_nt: TGTGCCAGCAGCTTGGTTCAGGGGTACACTGAAGCTTTCTTT; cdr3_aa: CASSLVQGYTEAFF
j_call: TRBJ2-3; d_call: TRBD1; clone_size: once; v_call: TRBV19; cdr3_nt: TGTGCCAGTAGTATAACAGGGGCAGATACGCAGTATTTT; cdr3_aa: CASSITGADTQYF
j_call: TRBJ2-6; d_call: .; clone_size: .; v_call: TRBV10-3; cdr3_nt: TGTGCCCTCGCGTCGGGGGCGAGGGGGGCCAACGTCCTGACTTTC; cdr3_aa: CALASGARGANVLTF
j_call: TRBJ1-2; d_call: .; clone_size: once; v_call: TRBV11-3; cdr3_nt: TGTGCCAGCAGCTTAGATCGTCTGGGGGCGAACTATGGCTACACCTTC; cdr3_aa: CASSLDRLGANYGYTF
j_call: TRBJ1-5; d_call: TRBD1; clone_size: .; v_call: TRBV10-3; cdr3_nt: TGTGCCATCAGTGGCGACAGGGATCAGCCCCAGCATTTT; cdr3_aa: CAISGDRDQPQHF
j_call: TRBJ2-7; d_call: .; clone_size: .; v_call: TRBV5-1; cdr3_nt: TGCGCCAGCAGCCCCCGGCAGTACAGCTCCTACGAGCAGTACTTC; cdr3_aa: CASSPRQYSSYEQYF
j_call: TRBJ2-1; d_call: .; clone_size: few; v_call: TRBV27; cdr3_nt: TGTGCCAGCAGTTTGGGGACATCGGGCGGTGAGCAGTTCTTC; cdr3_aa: CASSLGTSGGEQFF
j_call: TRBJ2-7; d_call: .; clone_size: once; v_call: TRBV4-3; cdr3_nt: TGCGCCAGCAGCCAAGGGACAGCGGGATTCGAGCAGTACTTC; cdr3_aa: CASSQGTAGFEQYF
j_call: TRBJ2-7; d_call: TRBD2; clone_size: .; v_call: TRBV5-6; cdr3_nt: TGTGCCAGCAGGACTAGCGGGGAGATCTACGAGCAGTACTTC; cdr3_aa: CASRTSGEIYEQYF
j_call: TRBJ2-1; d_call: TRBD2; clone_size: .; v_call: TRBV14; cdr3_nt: TGTGCCAGCAGCCCTGGAGAAGGGACTAGCACCTACAATGAGCAGTTCTTC; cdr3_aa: CASSPGEGTSTYNEQFF
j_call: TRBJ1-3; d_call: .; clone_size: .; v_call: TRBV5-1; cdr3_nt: TGCGCCAGCAGCTTGGCCCTAACAGGGAAGGGAAACACCATATATTTT; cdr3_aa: CASSLALTGKGNTIYF
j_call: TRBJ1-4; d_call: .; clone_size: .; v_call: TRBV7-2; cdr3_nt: TGTGCCAGCAGCTCCTTCCCCGGGGCGGGTGAAAAACTGTTTTTT; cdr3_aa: CASSSFPGAGEKLFF
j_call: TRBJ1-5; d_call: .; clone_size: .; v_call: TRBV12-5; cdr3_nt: TGTGCTAGTGGTTGGTACATCGGGACGCGAGATGGTGTTGGTCAGCCCCAGCATTTT; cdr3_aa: CASGWYIGTRDGVGQPQHF
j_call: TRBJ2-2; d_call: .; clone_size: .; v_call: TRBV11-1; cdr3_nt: TGTGCCAGCAGCTTATCCCCCGGGACATCGAACACCGGGGAGCTGTTTTTT; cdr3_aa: CASSLSPGTSNTGELFF
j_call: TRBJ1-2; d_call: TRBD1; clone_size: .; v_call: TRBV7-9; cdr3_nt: TGTGCCAGCAGCACCTGGACAGGGGGCGACAACTATGGCTTCACCTTC; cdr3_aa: CASSTWTGGDNYGFTF
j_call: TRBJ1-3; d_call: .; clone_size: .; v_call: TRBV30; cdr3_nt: TGTGCCTGGAGGGACGGGGACTCTGGAAACACCATATATTTT; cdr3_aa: CAWRDGDSGNTIYF
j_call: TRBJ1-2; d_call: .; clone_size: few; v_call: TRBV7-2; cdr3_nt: TGTGCCAGCAACCCACCGAGGGCCGTCTATGGCTACACCTTC; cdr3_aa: CASNPPRAVYGYTF
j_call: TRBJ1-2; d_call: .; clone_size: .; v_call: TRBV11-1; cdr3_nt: TGTGCCAGCAGCTTAGCGGCAGATTATGGCTACACCTTC; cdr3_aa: CASSLAADYGYTF
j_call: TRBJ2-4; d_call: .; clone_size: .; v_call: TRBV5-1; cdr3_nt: TGCGCCAGCAGCTTAACCGGGACTTACAAAAACATTCAGTACTTC; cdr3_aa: CASSLTGTYKNIQYF
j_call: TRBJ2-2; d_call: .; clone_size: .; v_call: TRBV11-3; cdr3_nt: TGTGCCAGCAGCCTCGCGATCGGGACAACCACCGGGGAGCTGTTTTTT; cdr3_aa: CASSLAIGTTTGELFF
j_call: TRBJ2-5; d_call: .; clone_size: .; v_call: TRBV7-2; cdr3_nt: TGTGCCAGCAGCTTAGGGGGGGCCCAGTACTTC; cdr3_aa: CASSLGGAQYF
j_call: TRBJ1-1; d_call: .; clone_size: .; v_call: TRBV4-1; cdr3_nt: TGCGCCAGCAGCCAAGTTGCAGCGAACACTGAAGCTTTCTTT; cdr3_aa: CASSQVAANTEAFF
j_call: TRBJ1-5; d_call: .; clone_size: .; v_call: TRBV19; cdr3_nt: TGTGCCAGTACCCAGTACTATTCTTATAGCAATCAGCCCCAGCATTTT; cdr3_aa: CASTQYYSYSNQPQHF
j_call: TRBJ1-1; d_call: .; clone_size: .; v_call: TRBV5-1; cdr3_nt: TGCGCCAGCAGCCCCAACGGGCTCGTAGAAGCTTTCTTT; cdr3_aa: CASSPNGLVEAFF
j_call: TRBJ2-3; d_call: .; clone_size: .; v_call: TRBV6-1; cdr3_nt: TGTGCCAGCAGTGAAGCGAGGAGCACAGATACGCAGTATTTT; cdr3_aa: CASSEARSTDTQYF
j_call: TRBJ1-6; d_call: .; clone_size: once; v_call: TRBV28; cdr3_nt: TGTGCCAGCAGTTTAATTAGGGCCTCCGATAATTCACCCCTCCACTTT; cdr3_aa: CASSLIRASDNSPLHF
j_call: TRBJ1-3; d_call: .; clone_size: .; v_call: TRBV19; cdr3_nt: TGTGCCAGTAGTGACGCCACCGGTGTCTCTGGAAACACCATATATTTT; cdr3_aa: CASSDATGVSGNTIYF
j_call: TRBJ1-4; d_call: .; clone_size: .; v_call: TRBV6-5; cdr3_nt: TGTGCCAGCAGTTACTCGACTAGGGACCGCTTAAAACTGTTTTTT; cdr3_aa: CASSYSTRDRLKLFF
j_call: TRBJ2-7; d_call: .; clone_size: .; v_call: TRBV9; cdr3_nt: TGTGCCAGCAGCGTAGGGATAGATTACGAGCAGTACTTC; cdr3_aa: CASSVGIDYEQYF
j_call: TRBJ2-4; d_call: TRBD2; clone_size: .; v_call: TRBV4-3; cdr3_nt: TGCGCCAGCAGCCAAGAGACGGGGGGCATTCAGTACTTC; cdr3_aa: CASSQETGGIQYF
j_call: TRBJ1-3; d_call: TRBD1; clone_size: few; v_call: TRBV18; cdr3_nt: TGTGCCAGCTCACGACTGAGGGGGCTTGGAAACACCATATATTTT; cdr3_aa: CASSRLRGLGNTIYF
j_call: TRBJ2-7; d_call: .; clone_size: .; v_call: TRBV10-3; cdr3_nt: TGTGCCATCCCCCCCTCGGGCTCCTACGAGCAGTACTTC; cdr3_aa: CAIPPSGSYEQYF
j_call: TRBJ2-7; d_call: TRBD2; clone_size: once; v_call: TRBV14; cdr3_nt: TGTGCCAGCAGCCAGACTAGCGGGGGCCCCCTCCGGTACGAGCAGTACTTC; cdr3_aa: CASSQTSGGPLRYEQYF
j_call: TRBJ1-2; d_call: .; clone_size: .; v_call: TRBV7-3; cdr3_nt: TGTGCCAGCAGCTTAAGTACTCAGGGAATTAGCGGCTACACCTTC; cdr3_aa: CASSLSTQGISGYTF
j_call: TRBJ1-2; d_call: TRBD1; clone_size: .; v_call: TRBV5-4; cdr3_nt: TGTGCCAGCAGCCCCCAGGGACAGGGGGTCTATGGCTACACCTTC; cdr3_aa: CASSPQGQGVYGYTF
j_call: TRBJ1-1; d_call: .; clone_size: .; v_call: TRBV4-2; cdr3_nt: TGTGCCAGCAGCCAAGTCCGGGGAGGCACTGAAGCTTTCTTT; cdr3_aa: CASSQVRGGTEAFF
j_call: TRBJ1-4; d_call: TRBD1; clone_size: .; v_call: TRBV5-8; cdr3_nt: TGTGCCAGCAGCCCGGGACAGGGGACAAATGAAAAACTGTTTTTT; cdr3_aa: CASSPGQGTNEKLFF